This TCR beta chain was sequenced for a study of blood T cells in healthy people across ages. Study in general: Template switching picked up about one barcoded beta molecule for each two T cells. Study-wide points: TCR beta diversity, measured per million T cells, fell in a roughly linear way with age. Both naive CD4+ cell counts and diversity were greater in long-lived donors than in aged donors.

Together with a sample-barcoded 5' primer, a J-beta primer mix was included in a second PCR lasting about 6 to 11 cycles. TCRdb re-called the 5' RACE reads through MiXCR, storing one row per CDR3 protein. Here the sample spans over 1,500,000 distinct CDR3 sequences, just under 50% being singletons. This clonotype was seen only once. Its antigen is still unknown. The individuals who served as donors were healthy Caucasians living in Russia, aged roughly 6 to 100. This TCR was sampled from a woman in her forties in good health. Source material: blood.

CDR3 loop: CASSYTPDPGANVLTF. CDR3 nucleotide sequence: TGTGCCAGCAGTTACACACCGGACCCTGGGGCCAACGTCCTGACTTTC. The chain combines TRBV6-2 or TRBV6-3 with TRBJ2-6; D gene uncertain. Per germline, CDR1 MNHEY and CDR2 SVGEGT. CDR3 length: 16 amino acids. The V end was cut by 2 bases, the J end by 2 bases, with 10 bases between.